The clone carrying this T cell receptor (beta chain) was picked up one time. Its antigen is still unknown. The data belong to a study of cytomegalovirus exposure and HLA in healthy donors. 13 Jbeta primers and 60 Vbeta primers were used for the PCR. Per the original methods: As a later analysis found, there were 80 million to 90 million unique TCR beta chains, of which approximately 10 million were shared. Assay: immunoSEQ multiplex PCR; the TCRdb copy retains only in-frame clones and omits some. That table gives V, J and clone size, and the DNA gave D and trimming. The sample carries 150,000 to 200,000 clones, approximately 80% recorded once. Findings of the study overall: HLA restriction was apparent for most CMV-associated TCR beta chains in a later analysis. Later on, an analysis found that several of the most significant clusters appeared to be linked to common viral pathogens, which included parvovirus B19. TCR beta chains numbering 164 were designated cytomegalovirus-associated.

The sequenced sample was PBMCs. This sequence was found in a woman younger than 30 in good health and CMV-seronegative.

Here the CDR3 reads CASRAPAGELFF. DNA for the CDR3: TGCGCCAGCAGAGCTCCCGCCGGGGAGCTGTTTTTT. The V and J genes are TRBV10-1 and TRBJ2-2; unclear D gene. The CDR3 runs to 12 residues. In germline, CDR1 is WNHNN, CDR2 SYGVQD (reference sequence). V was trimmed by 6 bases and J by 6 bases, leaving 8 bases between them.